One sample yielded the 26 T cell receptor beta chains listed below, sequenced in a study of T-cell memory formation after mild COVID-19. From the 5' RACE reads, TCRdb called clonotypes with MiXCR, one entry per CDR3 protein. The table includes some 300,000 distinct CDR3 sequences, approximately 19% detected once. Sample: PBMCs or a T cell subset sorted from them (not recorded which). These receptors were taken from a man aged 18 to 35 who had mild COVID-19 (a few samples of this study predate the infection). Cell type and time point are not known.

The V call is TRBV4-2, the J call TRBJ1-3; no definite D call. This CDR3 has 15 residues. Germline loops: CDR1 LGHNA, CDR2 YNFKEQ. Trimming stripped 1 base from V and 8 bases from J, with 15 bases between. CDR3: CASSQAAVGIDTIYF. As DNA, the CDR3 is TGTGCCAGCAGCCAAGCCGCGGTAGGGATCGACACCATATATTTT.

The V gene is TRBV5-1, the J gene TRBJ1-5, with D uncertain. This CDR3 spans 14 amino acids. Between the trimmed V and J ends, which lost 4 bases and 5 bases, there was a span of 13 bases. Germline assignment: CDR1 SGHRS and CDR2 YFSETQ. The CDR3 sequence: CASSVDPYHQPQHF. CDR3 nucleotides: TGCGCCAGCAGCGTCGACCCATATCATCAGCCCCAGCATTTT.

This clonotype was detected many times. The J gene is TRBJ2-1, the V gene TRBV27; no firm D call. The germline V gene encodes CDR1 MNHEY and CDR2 SMNVEV (reference sequence). The V gene lost 5 bases and the J gene lost 7 bases, with 9 bases spanning the gap. The length of the CDR3 is 12 residues. The chain's CDR3 is CASSAETNEQFF. DNA of the CDR3: TGTGCCAGCAGTGCCGAGACTAATGAGCAGTTCTTC.

The chain joins TRBV10-2 to TRBJ1-1, with 8 bases fitting TRBD1. V lost 2 bases and J lost 4; bases outside the gene matches: 9. Per the germline V gene, CDR1 is WSHSY and CDR2 is SAAADI. This CDR3 contains 16 residues. The CDR3 is CASSEGGRGPGTEAFF. The CDR3 DNA follows: TGCGCCAGCAGTGAGGGCGGCAGGGGGCCGGGCACTGAAGCTTTCTTT.

CDR3 region: CATAASGETDTQYF. In DNA, the CDR3 is TGCGCCACAGCCGCTAGCGGGGAGACAGATACGCAGTATTTT. This rearrangement joins TRBV5-1 to TRBJ2-3; the match to TRBD2 covers 9 bases. The CDR3 spans 14 residues. Germline-derived CDR1 and CDR2 are SGHRS and YFSETQ. J was trimmed by 3 bases and V by 9 bases; bases with no gene match: 8.

This clonotype was counted only a few times. This chain uses TRBV6-5 with TRBJ1-5, with 11 bases aligning to TRBD1. With 5 bases clipped from V and 1 base from J, the junction kept 7 bases outside the gene matches. Germline assignment: CDR1 MNHEY and CDR2 SVGAGI. The CDR3 has 17 residues. The CDR3 nucleotides are TGTGCCAGCAGTCCCGGACAGGGGGCGTGGAGCAATCAGCCCCAGCATTTT. Translating it yields CASSPGQGAWSNQPQHF.

The chain employs TRBV5-1 and TRBJ1-2; D is possibly TRBD1 (6 bases). This CDR3 is built from 15 residues. Germline-derived CDR1 and CDR2 are SGHRS and YFSETQ. Trimming stripped 4 bases from V and 4 bases from J, with 17 bases between. The CDR3 loop is CASSVRGPEPYGYTF. CDR3 coding DNA: TGCGCCAGCAGCGTCAGGGGTCCCGAGCCCTATGGCTACACCTTC.

This clonotype was counted many times. V gene TRBV6-2 or TRBV6-3 combines with J gene TRBJ2-7; unclear D gene. Trimming cost V 6 bases and J 1 base, with 22 bases left between them. The CDR3 contains 17 residues. Germline CDR1 and CDR2: MNHEY and SVGEGT. This CDR3 reads CASSPRRNMLESYEQYV. In DNA, the CDR3 is TGTGCCAGCAGCCCCCGACGTAATATGTTGGAGTCCTACGAGCAGTACGTC.

This clonotype was picked up a small number of times. CDR3 in DNA: TGTGCCAGCAGTTTTTTCCCCGTACGGACAGAATACAATGAGCAGTTCTTC. This sequence encodes CASSFFPVRTEYNEQFF. The chain links TRBV27 to TRBJ2-1, with a weak D call TRBD1 (6 bases). CDR1 is MNHEY, CDR2 SMNVEV, per germline (reference sequence). This CDR3 contains 17 residues. V lost 3 bases and J 4 bases, leaving 19 bases between the germline ends.

A few counts support this clonotype. The chain combines TRBV12-3 or TRBV12-4 with TRBJ2-3, with TRBD2 as a possible D gene (7 bases). Trimming removed 4 bases at V and 1 base at J, with 12 bases between. The CDR3 runs to 15 residues. The CDR3 coding sequence is TGTGCCAGCAGTTGGGGGGGCCGCGGCACAGATACGCAGTATTTT. Translating it yields CASSWGGRGTDTQYF.

V usage is TRBV11-2 and J usage is TRBJ1-5; D is uncertain. Trimming stripped 5 bases from V and 6 bases from J, with 8 bases between. Germline CDR1 reads SGHAT; CDR2 reads FQNNGV. This CDR3 is 12 amino acids long. In DNA form, the CDR3 reads TGTGCCAGCAGCCATCCTAGTCAGCCCCAGCATTTT. It encodes CASSHPSQPQHF.

The table lists this clonotype with a few counts. The chain carries TRBV5-1 and TRBJ2-2, with no clear D. Trimming shortened V by 1 base and J by 6 bases, and 13 bases separated the two germline ends. Germline assignment: CDR1 SGHRS and CDR2 YFSETQ. The CDR3 has 15 amino acids. The CDR3 spells CASSLRQVNSGELFF. CDR3 nucleotides: TGCGCCAGCAGCTTGCGACAAGTCAACTCCGGGGAGCTGTTTTTT.

This clonotype was counted a few times. The rearrangement uses TRBV21-1 and TRBJ2-1; no DNA check was done on the table's D call, TRBD1. TRBV21-1 is a documented pseudogene. This CDR3 comprises 14 residues. This chain's CDR3 is CASEGDRTRNEQFF. CDR3 in DNA: TGTGCCAGCGAGGGGGACAGGACGAGAAATGAGCAGTTCTTC.

This clonotype was picked up a small number of times. This chain links TRBV12-3 or TRBV12-4 with TRBJ1-5; D is ambiguous. V gave up 2 bases and J gave up 6 bases, with 11 bases separating them. The length of the CDR3 is 14 residues. The CDR3 DNA reads as TGTGCCAGCAGTTTAAGGTCCGCGGCTCAGCCCCAGCATTTT. Translated: CASSLRSAAQPQHF.

The CDR3 loop is CATSDGLTYNEQFF. As DNA, the CDR3 is TGTGCCACCAGTGATGGCCTAACCTACAATGAGCAGTTCTTC. This chain joins TRBV24-1 and TRBJ2-1; D is undetermined. There are 14 residues in the CDR3. V lost 3 bases and J 2 bases, leaving 7 bases between the germline ends. Germline CDR1 and CDR2: KGHDR and SFDVKD.

This clonotype was counted a few times. V gene TRBV4-1 combines with J gene TRBJ2-5; maybe TRBD2 (5 bases). The germline CDR1 and CDR2 sequences are MGHRA and YSYEKL. Deletions cut 1 base from V and 2 bases from J, with 14 bases between. CDR3 size: 16 residues. CDR3 in DNA: TGCGCCAGCAGCCAAGTGCCGGGAAGGGCTCAAGAGACCCAGTACTTC. Encoded protein: CASSQVPGRAQETQYF.

V usage is TRBV7-9 and J usage is TRBJ1-6; D is uncertain. The CDR3 is 14 residues long. Germline loops: CDR1 SEHNR, CDR2 FQNEAQ (reference sequence). With 5 bases removed from V and 5 bases from J, the gap between germline ends came to 10 bases. Here the CDR3 DNA reads TGTGCCAGCAGCCAGATGGCAGATAATTCACCCCTCCACTTT. This translates into CASSQMADNSPLHF.

This clonotype was recorded only once. This chain links TRBV28 with TRBJ1-1; TRBD1 is a possible D gene (5 bases). Looked up from germline, CDR1 is MDHEN and CDR2 is SYDVKM. Deletions cut 6 bases from V and 6 bases from J, with 20 bases between. The CDR3 runs 15 residues. CDR3 protein: CASSPSGKGNSEAFF. The CDR3 bases are TGTGCCAGCAGCCCGTCAGGGAAAGGCAATTCTGAAGCTTTCTTT.

This rearrangement joins TRBV9 to TRBJ1-1; D perhaps matches TRBD1 (5 bases). V lost 2 bases, J lost 5 bases, and 10 bases lay in between. The germline V gene has CDR1 SGDLS and CDR2 YYNGEE. This CDR3 is 13 amino acids long. CDR3 region: CASSVGGLTEAFF. CDR3 bases: TGTGCCAGCAGCGTGGGGGGTCTGACTGAAGCTTTCTTT.

This clonotype turned up a few times. The rearrangement uses TRBV7-2 and TRBJ2-2; D uncertain. This CDR3 contains 13 residues. The V gene lost 2 bases and the J gene lost 7 bases, with 8 bases spanning the gap. Per germline, CDR1 SGHTA and CDR2 FQGNSA. The chain's CDR3 is CASSLNLGGELFF. CDR3 in DNA: TGTGCCAGCAGCTTAAACCTAGGCGGGGAGCTGTTTTTT. Combining the CDR3 with reference TRBV7-2 and TRBJ2-2 gives the whole variable domain GAGVSQSPSNKVTEKGKDVELRCDPISGHTALYWYRQSLGQGLEFLIYFQGNSAPDKSGLPSDRFSAERTGGSVSTLTIQRTQQEDSAVYLCASSLNLGGELFFGEGSRLTVL.

V usage is TRBV4-1 and J usage is TRBJ2-7; TRBD1 is a possible D gene (7 bases). V lost 3 bases to trimming and J lost 6 bases, with 21 bases between them. Per germline, CDR1 MGHRA and CDR2 YSYEKL. This CDR3 is built from 16 residues. The CDR3 loop is CASSQIEEGAALEQYF. CDR3 nucleotide sequence: TGCGCCAGCAGCCAGATAGAGGAGGGGGCGGCTCTCGAGCAGTACTTC.

The CDR3 reads CASSPRQTYEQYV. The CDR3 bases are TGTGCCAGCTCACCTAGACAGACCTACGAGCAGTACGTC. The rearrangement uses TRBV18 and TRBJ2-7; maybe TRBD1 (5 bases). This CDR3 has 13 residues. CDR1 and CDR2 from the germline V gene are KGHSH and LQKENI. Trimming pared 3 bases from V and 2 bases from J, leaving 8 bases between.

The V gene is TRBV10-3, the J gene TRBJ2-3; 11 nucleotides align to TRBD2. Germline CDR1 ENHRY, CDR2 SYGVKD. With 6 bases clipped from V and 2 bases from J, the junction kept 7 bases outside the gene matches. This CDR3 region has 16 residues. CDR3 sequence: CAIRLRLAGTTDTQYF. The CDR3 nucleotides are TGTGCCATCAGATTAAGACTAGCGGGGACCACAGATACGCAGTATTTT.

This clonotype occurred a few times. The chain recombines TRBV5-1 with TRBJ2-2, with D unclear. There are 13 residues in the CDR3. V was clipped by 0 bases and J by 6 bases, with 6 bases between them. Germline V CDR1 and CDR2: SGHRS, YFSETQ. CDR3 coding DNA: TGCGCCAGCAGCTTGGTGGAGCCCGGGGAGCTGTTTTTT. As protein: CASSLVEPGELFF.

The rearrangement uses TRBV4-1 and TRBJ2-3; perhaps D is TRBD1 or TRBD2 (6 bases each). From germline, CDR1 is MGHRA and CDR2 YSYEKL. V lost 4 bases and J lost 6, with 17 bases in between. The CDR3 is made up of 15 amino acids. The CDR3 sequence is CASSLTGTGGDTQYF. The CDR3 region has the DNA TGCGCCAGCAGCCTAACAGGGACTGGGGGTGATACGCAGTATTTT.

The gene calls are TRBV5-1 and TRBJ2-5; D ambiguous. There are 15 residues in the CDR3. The germline V and J ends were trimmed by 3 bases and 2 bases, with 14 bases remaining between them. Germline-derived CDR1 and CDR2 are SGHRS and YFSETQ. CDR3 residues: CASSSRPMVQETQYF. As DNA, the CDR3 is TGCGCCAGCAGCTCACGGCCAATGGTACAAGAGACCCAGTACTTC.